This T cell receptor beta chain appears in the sequencing data of a study of metastatic and nonmetastatic thyroid tumors. The table lists this clone with many counts. With a much larger clone just one base away, this may be a read error. Trimming at V came to 3 bases and at J to 7 bases, leaving 7 bases not matched to a gene. Germline values: CDR1 LGHNA, CDR2 YNFKEQ. This CDR3 comprises 14 residues. Patients underwent thyroid surgery, and none had received any treatment before it. TCRdb ran MiXCR on the PCR reads. The sample lists some 25,000 clones, more than 13% occurring once. The sequenced sample was blood. The chain is built from TRBV4-2 and TRBJ2-5; 8 nucleotides align to TRBD1. The receptor was isolated from a female donor with papillary thyroid cancer or a benign thyroid nodule (not recorded which). Some clones in this sample may be carry-over from other donors' samples. The CDR3 nucleotides are TGTGCCAGCAGCCATGTGGGACAGGTGGGGACCCAGTACTTC. Translating it yields CASSHVGQVGTQYF.